The rows below give T cell receptor beta chains drawn from one sample of a study of T-cell memory formation after mild COVID-19. TCRdb fed the 5' RACE reads into MiXCR, producing one record per CDR3 protein. This table has just over 350,000 distinct CDR3 sequences, about an eighth appearing once. Specimen: PBMCs or a T cell subset sorted from them (not recorded which). These receptors were obtained from a man aged 18 to 30 who had mild COVID-19 (a few samples of this study predate the infection). Cell type and time point are not known. The CDR3 runs from the conserved cysteine through the conserved F or W. Fields, in order: J gene, V gene, CDR3 protein.

j_gene: TRBJ2-5; v_gene: TRBV5-1; CDR3aa: CASSSRGNGETQYF
j_gene: TRBJ1-2; v_gene: TRBV30; CDR3aa: CAWHRSIPGGYTF
j_gene: TRBJ1-5; v_gene: TRBV20-1; CDR3aa: CSAPKRTGDSNQPQHF
j_gene: TRBJ2-5; v_gene: TRBV7-3; CDR3aa: CASSLSPSQETQYF
j_gene: TRBJ2-7; v_gene: TRBV5-1; CDR3aa: CASSLALGAEQYF
j_gene: TRBJ2-7; v_gene: TRBV10-3; CDR3aa: CATRGLLTYEQYF
j_gene: TRBJ1-4; v_gene: TRBV20-1; CDR3aa: CSASARALATNEKLFF
j_gene: TRBJ2-3; v_gene: TRBV7-9; CDR3aa: CASSLETGGSGDTQYF
j_gene: TRBJ1-1; v_gene: TRBV5-1; CDR3aa: CASSLGTSRAGTEAFF
j_gene: TRBJ1-5; v_gene: TRBV7-9; CDR3aa: CASSSGQEPYQPQHF
j_gene: TRBJ2-7; v_gene: TRBV6-5; CDR3aa: CASSQRELGIYEQYF
j_gene: TRBJ1-6; v_gene: TRBV6-2/TRBV6-3; CDR3aa: CASSYLSGTGGHSPLHF
j_gene: TRBJ2-3; v_gene: TRBV15; CDR3aa: CATSRDMGLGDTQYF
j_gene: TRBJ1-2; v_gene: TRBV20-1; CDR3aa: CSARTPNYGYTF
j_gene: TRBJ1-1; v_gene: TRBV6-1; CDR3aa: CASSDQGGKTEAFF
j_gene: TRBJ2-1; v_gene: TRBV7-9; CDR3aa: CASSLVTTNEQFF
j_gene: TRBJ1-1; v_gene: TRBV6-6; CDR3aa: CASSQDRALEAFF
j_gene: TRBJ1-4; v_gene: TRBV3-1; CDR3aa: CASSPGHHATNEKLFF
j_gene: TRBJ1-3; v_gene: TRBV20-1; CDR3aa: CSARAFSSGNTIYF
j_gene: TRBJ2-3; v_gene: TRBV29-1; CDR3aa: CSVVLAGGSTDTQYF
j_gene: TRBJ2-1; v_gene: TRBV7-6; CDR3aa: CASSLRGGNEQFF
j_gene: TRBJ2-5; v_gene: TRBV20-1; CDR3aa: CSASGTSGGRKTQYF
j_gene: TRBJ2-1; v_gene: TRBV6-2/TRBV6-3; CDR3aa: CASGLHYNEQFF
j_gene: TRBJ1-3; v_gene: TRBV4-1; CDR3aa: CASSNEGAYSGNTIYF
j_gene: TRBJ2-1; v_gene: TRBV3-1; CDR3aa: CASSHESRTANNEQFF
j_gene: TRBJ1-2; v_gene: TRBV6-2/TRBV6-3; CDR3aa: CASSYDPANYGYTF
j_gene: TRBJ2-5; v_gene: TRBV29-1; CDR3aa: CSLDRVGGTQYF
j_gene: TRBJ2-5; v_gene: TRBV7-7; CDR3aa: CASSLGTGGQETQYF
j_gene: TRBJ2-2; v_gene: TRBV5-8; CDR3aa: CASIKGTGSSGELFF
j_gene: TRBJ2-3; v_gene: TRBV10-2; CDR3aa: CASSLGPTPDTQYF
j_gene: TRBJ2-3; v_gene: TRBV28; CDR3aa: CASSWTNTDTQYF
j_gene: TRBJ1-1; v_gene: TRBV7-9; CDR3aa: CASSPAVVAFF
j_gene: TRBJ2-1; v_gene: TRBV6-6; CDR3aa: CASSRPSGGAYEQFF
j_gene: TRBJ2-3; v_gene: TRBV20-1; CDR3aa: CSARDQQAGDTQYF
j_gene: TRBJ2-5; v_gene: TRBV5-1; CDR3aa: CASSLGGQGAIQETQYF
j_gene: TRBJ1-1; v_gene: TRBV5-1; CDR3aa: CASSSTGDVTEAFF
j_gene: TRBJ2-3; v_gene: TRBV7-2; CDR3aa: CAARGGPKDTDTQYF
j_gene: TRBJ2-5; v_gene: TRBV12-3/TRBV12-4; CDR3aa: CASSLTSRETQYF
j_gene: TRBJ1-5; v_gene: TRBV6-5; CDR3aa: CASSSQSDGRQPQHF
j_gene: TRBJ2-3; v_gene: TRBV3-1; CDR3aa: CASSQAASGGFLQYF
j_gene: TRBJ1-5; v_gene: TRBV7-2; CDR3aa: CASSFYFQPQHF
j_gene: TRBJ2-5; v_gene: TRBV18; CDR3aa: CASSPPSQSLETQYF
j_gene: TRBJ1-1; v_gene: TRBV5-1; CDR3aa: CASSLWALQGTGSTEAFF
j_gene: TRBJ1-2; v_gene: TRBV6-6; CDR3aa: CASNYEGRQQGYTF
j_gene: TRBJ2-5; v_gene: TRBV24-1; CDR3aa: CATSDGTSGGETQYF
j_gene: TRBJ1-2; v_gene: TRBV4-1; CDR3aa: CASSQEGSGQKNYGYTF
j_gene: TRBJ2-7; v_gene: TRBV7-6; CDR3aa: CASSLEPGAYEQYF
j_gene: TRBJ1-6; v_gene: TRBV6-6; CDR3aa: CASTWSGLESPLHF
j_gene: TRBJ2-2; v_gene: TRBV7-9; CDR3aa: CASSQDGTFGELFF
j_gene: TRBJ2-1; v_gene: TRBV6-4; CDR3aa: CASSDGSSYNEQFF
j_gene: TRBJ1-6; v_gene: TRBV7-7; CDR3aa: CASSLEGGSPLHF
j_gene: TRBJ2-1; v_gene: TRBV7-2; CDR3aa: CASSFTTSNEQFF
j_gene: TRBJ2-3; v_gene: TRBV7-3; CDR3aa: CASSPRLNPSTDTQYF
j_gene: TRBJ2-1; v_gene: TRBV4-3; CDR3aa: CASSQDARLGGGPSSYNEQFF
j_gene: TRBJ1-2; v_gene: TRBV27; CDR3aa: CASSLWKGISHGYTF